The 26 T cell receptor beta chains reported below all come from one sample, sequenced in a study of cytomegalovirus exposure and HLA in healthy donors. Use of 60 Vbeta and 13 Jbeta primers characterized the PCR. Using immunoSEQ multiplex PCR, the repertoire was profiled, and TCRdb retains in-frame clones only, with some absent. The table includes approximately 100,000 clones, around three quarters detected once. The sequenced material came from PBMCs. These receptors originate from a woman aged 40-49 years in good health and CMV-seronegative.

The chain couples TRBV10-3 to TRBJ1-1, with 7 bases aligning to TRBD1. V dropped 5 bases and J dropped 3; count of bases not matched to a gene: 9. CDR1 and CDR2 from the germline V gene are ENHRY and SYGVKD. The length of the CDR3 is 15 residues. DNA of the CDR3: TGTGCCATCAGTCCCGACAGGGCATGGGACACTGAAGCTTTCTTT. Translation gives CAISPDRAWDTEAFF.

The chain links TRBV7-2 to TRBJ2-1; D may be TRBD1 (6 bases). V was cut by 4 bases and J by 4 bases, with 8 bases left in between. The germline V gene has CDR1 SGHTA and CDR2 FQGNSA. This CDR3 region has 13 residues. The CDR3, as DNA: TGTGCCAGCAGCTCACAGGGTTACAATGAGCAGTTCTTC. Encoded protein: CASSSQGYNEQFF.

This clone appeared a few times. V and J are TRBV4-3 and TRBJ2-3; D is perhaps TRBD2 (6 bases). The CDR3 covers 16 residues. V lost 1 base, J lost 2 bases, and 13 bases lay in between. CDR1 and CDR2 from the germline V gene are LGHNA and YSLEER. The CDR3 loop reads CASSQAWGGHTDTQYF. CDR3 nucleotides: TGCGCCAGCAGCCAAGCCTGGGGAGGACACACAGATACGCAGTATTTT.

The chain couples TRBV18 to TRBJ2-7; D is undetermined. The CDR3 is 13 residues long. Per the germline V gene, CDR1 is KGHSH and CDR2 is LQKENI. V lost 0 bases and J lost 4, with 7 bases in between. CDR3 nucleotides: TGTGCCAGCTCACCACCGACAATGTACGAGCAGTACTTC. This gives the protein CASSPPTMYEQYF.

This chain links TRBV6-5 with TRBJ2-5; D is possibly TRBD2 (5 bases). With 7 bases removed from V and 3 bases from J, the gap between germline ends came to 12 bases. The CDR3 has 13 amino acids. Germline CDR1 and CDR2: MNHEY and SVGAGI. CDR3 sequence: CASTRSGKETQYF. CDR3 nucleotides: TGTGCCAGCACCAGGTCCGGGAAAGAGACCCAGTACTTC.

J is TRBJ2-5 and V is TRBV28, with 10 bases aligning to TRBD1. V was pared by 4 bases and J by 2 bases, with 7 bases of the junction left unmatched. Germline values: CDR1 MDHEN, CDR2 SYDVKM. This CDR3 spans 16 amino acids. CDR3 sequence (DNA): TGTGCCAGCAGTTCAACGGACAGGGGGTGGCAAGAGACCCAGTACTTC. Translating it yields CASSSTDRGWQETQYF.

The chain employs TRBV11-2 and TRBJ1-1, with D possibly TRBD1 on 6 matching bases. The germline CDR1 and CDR2 sequences are SGHAT and FQNNGV. The CDR3 extends over 13 amino acids. V lost 1 base and J 11 bases, leaving 14 bases between the germline ends. CDR3 nucleotide sequence: TGTGCCAGCAGCTTAGGCTCCAGGGGTAAGGCTTTCTTT. It codes for CASSLGSRGKAFF.

Points on this clone: Relative to the germline gene, one junction end is altered; a read error may explain this. The chain combines TRBV7-9 with TRBJ1-1; a possible D gene is TRBD1 (5 bases). The CDR3 extends over 15 amino acids. Germline lookup yields CDR1 SEHNR and CDR2 FQNEAQ (reference sequence). CDR3 in DNA: TGTTCCAGCAGCCCGACTTTAGACAGTCACACTGAAGCTTTCTTT. Translating it yields CSSSPTLDSHTEAFF.

The chain couples TRBV2 to TRBJ2-7; 7 bases line up with TRBD1. Germline-derived CDR1 and CDR2 are SNHLY and FYNNEI. Germline trimming cut 6 bases from V and 5 bases from J; bases unmatched to any gene: 10. The CDR3 totals 14 residues. The DNA of the CDR3 is TGTGCCAGCAGGAGACAGGGAGAGGCGCACGAGCAGTACTTC. Protein: CASRRQGEAHEQYF. Filled out from reference TRBV2 and TRBJ2-7, the complete variable domain reads EPEVTQTPSHQVTQMGQEVILRCVPISNHLYFYWYRQILGQKVEFLVSFYNNEISEKSEIFDDQFSVERPDGSNFTLKIRSTKLEDSAMYFCASRRQGEAHEQYFGPGTRLTVT.

This rearrangement joins TRBV10-3 to TRBJ2-1; 15 nucleotides agree with TRBD2. In germline, CDR1 is ENHRY, CDR2 SYGVKD. CDR3 size: 16 residues. V was clipped by 4 bases and J by 8 bases; unmatched bases: 6. The CDR3 DNA follows: TGTGCCATCAGTGCAGGACTAGCGGGGGGGCCGGATGAGCAGTTCTTC. The encoded protein is CAISAGLAGGPDEQFF.

This clone was seen only a few times. The V gene is TRBV27, the J gene TRBJ2-1; perhaps TRBD1 as D (6 bases). This CDR3 spans 18 amino acids. Germline CDR1 reads MNHEY; CDR2 reads SMNVEV (reference sequence). The ends were cut back, 2 bases at V and 0 bases at J, with 17 bases in the middle. The CDR3 nucleotides are TGTGCCAGCAGTTTAGTTGGGGACACATATTTCTCCTACAATGAGCAGTTCTTC. This encodes CASSLVGDTYFSYNEQFF.

For the CDR3, the DNA is TGTGCCAGCAGTGTTGTAGGTGATCTGGAGGGCTACACCTTC. It specifies CASSVVGDLEGYTF. The rearrangement joins TRBV25-1 to TRBJ1-2, with D unresolved. The germline V gene encodes CDR1 MGHDK and CDR2 SYGVNS. The CDR3 extends over 14 amino acids. Trimming took 4 bases from V and 8 from J, leaving 17 bases between them.

The genes are TRBV20-1 and TRBJ1-1; no clear D. Germline CDR1 is DFQATT and CDR2 is SNEGSKA (reference sequence). CDR3 size: 11 residues. Trimming removed 6 bases from V and 0 bases from J, with 5 bases in between. As DNA, the CDR3 is TGCAGTGCGAGGATGAACACTGAAGCTTTCTTT. Its translation: CSARMNTEAFF.

The chain links TRBV7-2 to TRBJ1-2; 7 nucleotides line up with TRBD1. V lost 6 bases to trimming and J lost 2 bases; unmatched junction nucleotides: 9. Germline-derived CDR1 and CDR2 are SGHTA and FQGNSA. CDR3 length equals 15 residues. This CDR3 reads CASRGGRGWNYGYTF. For the CDR3, the DNA is TGTGCCAGCAGGGGGGGCAGGGGGTGGAACTATGGCTACACCTTC.

The chain employs TRBV27 and TRBJ2-7; 10 nucleotides align to TRBD2. Germline CDR1 and CDR2: MNHEY and SMNVEV (reference sequence). Losses at the gene ends were 3 bases for V and 4 bases for J; bases not matched to a gene: 9. The CDR3 spans 16 residues. CDR3 in amino acids: CASSFASTSGIYEQYF. CDR3 bases: TGTGCCAGCAGTTTTGCCAGTACTAGCGGGATATACGAGCAGTACTTC.

The chain recombines TRBV4-2 with TRBJ1-5, with TRBD1 matching 8 bases. J gave up 5 bases and V 4 bases, and 13 bases lay outside the gene matches. The germline V gene encodes CDR1 LGHNA and CDR2 YNFKEQ. The CDR3 is 17 amino acids. As DNA, the CDR3 is TGTGCCAGCAGCCCAAACGACAGGGGCGGTGGTGATCAGCCCCAGCATTTT. It codes for CASSPNDRGGGDQPQHF.

This chain uses TRBV6-1 with TRBJ1-1, with TRBD1 matching 8 bases. The CDR3 is 15 residues long. Germline V gene data show CDR1 as MNHNS and CDR2 as SASEGT. Germline trimming cut 2 bases from V and 8 bases from J; bases unmatched to any gene: 10. For the CDR3, the DNA is TGTGCCAGCAGTGAAAGGACAGGGTTGAGATCGGAAGCTTTCTTT. Its translation is CASSERTGLRSEAFF.

V and J are TRBV27 and TRBJ2-3; 8 bases match TRBD2. The CDR3 has 14 residues. Losses at the gene ends were 5 bases for V and 3 bases for J; bases not matched to a gene: 4. Germline CDR1 reads MNHEY; CDR2 reads SMNVEV (reference sequence). The DNA for the CDR3 is TGTGCCAGCAGTCGGGGGGGGCAGACAGATACGCAGTATTTT. Translated, it gives CASSRGGQTDTQYF.

The V call is TRBV5-6, the J call TRBJ1-2; D call uncertain. There are 13 residues in the CDR3. Germline V gene lookup returns CDR1 SGHDT and CDR2 YYEEEE. V lost 0 bases, J lost 4 bases, and 7 bases lay in between. DNA for the CDR3: TGTGCCAGCAGCTTGGGGCAACGCTATGGCTACACCTTC. This gives the protein CASSLGQRYGYTF.

On this clone: Within the sample, other DNA sequences also encode this same CDR3. The rearrangement uses TRBV28 and TRBJ2-3; D is unresolved. The germline V and J ends were trimmed by 6 bases and 6 bases, with 7 bases remaining between them. The CDR3 is 11 residues long. Germline CDR1 MDHEN, CDR2 SYDVKM. The CDR3 protein is CASSLRDTQYF. Written as DNA, the CDR3 is TGTGCCAGCAGCCTTCGGGATACGCAGTATTTT.

This clone was counted a single time. This chain connects TRBV28 to TRBJ1-1, with D perhaps matching TRBD1 (5 bases). There are 14 residues in the CDR3. Germline V gives CDR1 MDHEN, CDR2 SYDVKM. V lost 7 bases to trimming and J lost 5 bases, with 17 bases between them. The CDR3 sequence is CASTVPSGGTEAFF. DNA for the CDR3: TGTGCCAGCACAGTCCCTTCCGGGGGAACTGAAGCTTTCTTT.

This clone has just one count. The chain uses TRBV11-2 and TRBJ2-1; 8 bases line up with TRBD2. Germline CDR1 SGHAT, CDR2 FQNNGV. There are 16 residues in the CDR3. V lost 5 bases to trimming and J lost 0 bases; unmatched junction nucleotides: 6. The chain's CDR3 is CASSPLAVSSYNEQFF. CDR3 nucleotides: TGTGCCAGCAGCCCACTAGCGGTTAGCTCCTACAATGAGCAGTTCTTC.

V gene TRBV6-1 combines with J gene TRBJ2-3; 7 bases are shared with TRBD1. Germline V CDR1 and CDR2: MNHNS, SASEGT. This CDR3 is 15 amino acids long. Trimming at V came to 7 bases and at J to 2 bases, leaving 9 bases not matched to a gene. CDR3 in amino acids: CASNTYRGATDTQYF. CDR3 DNA sequence: TGTGCCAGCAACACCTACAGGGGAGCCACAGATACGCAGTATTTT.

The chain combines TRBV5-1 with TRBJ2-2, with 9 nucleotides matching TRBD1. CDR1 and CDR2 (germline): SGHRS, YFSETQ. There are 14 residues in the CDR3. V shed 4 bases and J 6 bases; nucleotides not matched to a gene: 4. The CDR3 region is CASSRDRAAGELFF. In nucleotides, the CDR3 is TGCGCCAGCAGCAGGGACAGGGCGGCCGGGGAGCTGTTTTTT.

The chain recombines TRBV28 with TRBJ1-5; 10 bases are shared with TRBD1. Germline V lookup: CDR1 MDHEN, CDR2 SYDVKM. The CDR3 has 16 residues. V shed 5 bases, J shed 6 bases, and the junction held 10 bases outside the gene matches. CDR3 bases: TGTGCCAGCAGTGACCCGGGACAGGGGCAGCGTCAGCCCCAGCATTTT. Encoded protein: CASSDPGQGQRQPQHF.

The V and J genes are TRBV5-1 and TRBJ1-3; D is perhaps TRBD1 (6 bases). The germline V and J ends were trimmed by 2 bases and 2 bases, with 11 bases remaining between them. Germline CDR1 and CDR2: SGHRS and YFSETQ. The CDR3 runs to 15 residues. The CDR3 region has the DNA TGCGCCAGCAGCTTCACCAGGGGACCTGGAAACACCATATATTTT. Residues: CASSFTRGPGNTIYF.